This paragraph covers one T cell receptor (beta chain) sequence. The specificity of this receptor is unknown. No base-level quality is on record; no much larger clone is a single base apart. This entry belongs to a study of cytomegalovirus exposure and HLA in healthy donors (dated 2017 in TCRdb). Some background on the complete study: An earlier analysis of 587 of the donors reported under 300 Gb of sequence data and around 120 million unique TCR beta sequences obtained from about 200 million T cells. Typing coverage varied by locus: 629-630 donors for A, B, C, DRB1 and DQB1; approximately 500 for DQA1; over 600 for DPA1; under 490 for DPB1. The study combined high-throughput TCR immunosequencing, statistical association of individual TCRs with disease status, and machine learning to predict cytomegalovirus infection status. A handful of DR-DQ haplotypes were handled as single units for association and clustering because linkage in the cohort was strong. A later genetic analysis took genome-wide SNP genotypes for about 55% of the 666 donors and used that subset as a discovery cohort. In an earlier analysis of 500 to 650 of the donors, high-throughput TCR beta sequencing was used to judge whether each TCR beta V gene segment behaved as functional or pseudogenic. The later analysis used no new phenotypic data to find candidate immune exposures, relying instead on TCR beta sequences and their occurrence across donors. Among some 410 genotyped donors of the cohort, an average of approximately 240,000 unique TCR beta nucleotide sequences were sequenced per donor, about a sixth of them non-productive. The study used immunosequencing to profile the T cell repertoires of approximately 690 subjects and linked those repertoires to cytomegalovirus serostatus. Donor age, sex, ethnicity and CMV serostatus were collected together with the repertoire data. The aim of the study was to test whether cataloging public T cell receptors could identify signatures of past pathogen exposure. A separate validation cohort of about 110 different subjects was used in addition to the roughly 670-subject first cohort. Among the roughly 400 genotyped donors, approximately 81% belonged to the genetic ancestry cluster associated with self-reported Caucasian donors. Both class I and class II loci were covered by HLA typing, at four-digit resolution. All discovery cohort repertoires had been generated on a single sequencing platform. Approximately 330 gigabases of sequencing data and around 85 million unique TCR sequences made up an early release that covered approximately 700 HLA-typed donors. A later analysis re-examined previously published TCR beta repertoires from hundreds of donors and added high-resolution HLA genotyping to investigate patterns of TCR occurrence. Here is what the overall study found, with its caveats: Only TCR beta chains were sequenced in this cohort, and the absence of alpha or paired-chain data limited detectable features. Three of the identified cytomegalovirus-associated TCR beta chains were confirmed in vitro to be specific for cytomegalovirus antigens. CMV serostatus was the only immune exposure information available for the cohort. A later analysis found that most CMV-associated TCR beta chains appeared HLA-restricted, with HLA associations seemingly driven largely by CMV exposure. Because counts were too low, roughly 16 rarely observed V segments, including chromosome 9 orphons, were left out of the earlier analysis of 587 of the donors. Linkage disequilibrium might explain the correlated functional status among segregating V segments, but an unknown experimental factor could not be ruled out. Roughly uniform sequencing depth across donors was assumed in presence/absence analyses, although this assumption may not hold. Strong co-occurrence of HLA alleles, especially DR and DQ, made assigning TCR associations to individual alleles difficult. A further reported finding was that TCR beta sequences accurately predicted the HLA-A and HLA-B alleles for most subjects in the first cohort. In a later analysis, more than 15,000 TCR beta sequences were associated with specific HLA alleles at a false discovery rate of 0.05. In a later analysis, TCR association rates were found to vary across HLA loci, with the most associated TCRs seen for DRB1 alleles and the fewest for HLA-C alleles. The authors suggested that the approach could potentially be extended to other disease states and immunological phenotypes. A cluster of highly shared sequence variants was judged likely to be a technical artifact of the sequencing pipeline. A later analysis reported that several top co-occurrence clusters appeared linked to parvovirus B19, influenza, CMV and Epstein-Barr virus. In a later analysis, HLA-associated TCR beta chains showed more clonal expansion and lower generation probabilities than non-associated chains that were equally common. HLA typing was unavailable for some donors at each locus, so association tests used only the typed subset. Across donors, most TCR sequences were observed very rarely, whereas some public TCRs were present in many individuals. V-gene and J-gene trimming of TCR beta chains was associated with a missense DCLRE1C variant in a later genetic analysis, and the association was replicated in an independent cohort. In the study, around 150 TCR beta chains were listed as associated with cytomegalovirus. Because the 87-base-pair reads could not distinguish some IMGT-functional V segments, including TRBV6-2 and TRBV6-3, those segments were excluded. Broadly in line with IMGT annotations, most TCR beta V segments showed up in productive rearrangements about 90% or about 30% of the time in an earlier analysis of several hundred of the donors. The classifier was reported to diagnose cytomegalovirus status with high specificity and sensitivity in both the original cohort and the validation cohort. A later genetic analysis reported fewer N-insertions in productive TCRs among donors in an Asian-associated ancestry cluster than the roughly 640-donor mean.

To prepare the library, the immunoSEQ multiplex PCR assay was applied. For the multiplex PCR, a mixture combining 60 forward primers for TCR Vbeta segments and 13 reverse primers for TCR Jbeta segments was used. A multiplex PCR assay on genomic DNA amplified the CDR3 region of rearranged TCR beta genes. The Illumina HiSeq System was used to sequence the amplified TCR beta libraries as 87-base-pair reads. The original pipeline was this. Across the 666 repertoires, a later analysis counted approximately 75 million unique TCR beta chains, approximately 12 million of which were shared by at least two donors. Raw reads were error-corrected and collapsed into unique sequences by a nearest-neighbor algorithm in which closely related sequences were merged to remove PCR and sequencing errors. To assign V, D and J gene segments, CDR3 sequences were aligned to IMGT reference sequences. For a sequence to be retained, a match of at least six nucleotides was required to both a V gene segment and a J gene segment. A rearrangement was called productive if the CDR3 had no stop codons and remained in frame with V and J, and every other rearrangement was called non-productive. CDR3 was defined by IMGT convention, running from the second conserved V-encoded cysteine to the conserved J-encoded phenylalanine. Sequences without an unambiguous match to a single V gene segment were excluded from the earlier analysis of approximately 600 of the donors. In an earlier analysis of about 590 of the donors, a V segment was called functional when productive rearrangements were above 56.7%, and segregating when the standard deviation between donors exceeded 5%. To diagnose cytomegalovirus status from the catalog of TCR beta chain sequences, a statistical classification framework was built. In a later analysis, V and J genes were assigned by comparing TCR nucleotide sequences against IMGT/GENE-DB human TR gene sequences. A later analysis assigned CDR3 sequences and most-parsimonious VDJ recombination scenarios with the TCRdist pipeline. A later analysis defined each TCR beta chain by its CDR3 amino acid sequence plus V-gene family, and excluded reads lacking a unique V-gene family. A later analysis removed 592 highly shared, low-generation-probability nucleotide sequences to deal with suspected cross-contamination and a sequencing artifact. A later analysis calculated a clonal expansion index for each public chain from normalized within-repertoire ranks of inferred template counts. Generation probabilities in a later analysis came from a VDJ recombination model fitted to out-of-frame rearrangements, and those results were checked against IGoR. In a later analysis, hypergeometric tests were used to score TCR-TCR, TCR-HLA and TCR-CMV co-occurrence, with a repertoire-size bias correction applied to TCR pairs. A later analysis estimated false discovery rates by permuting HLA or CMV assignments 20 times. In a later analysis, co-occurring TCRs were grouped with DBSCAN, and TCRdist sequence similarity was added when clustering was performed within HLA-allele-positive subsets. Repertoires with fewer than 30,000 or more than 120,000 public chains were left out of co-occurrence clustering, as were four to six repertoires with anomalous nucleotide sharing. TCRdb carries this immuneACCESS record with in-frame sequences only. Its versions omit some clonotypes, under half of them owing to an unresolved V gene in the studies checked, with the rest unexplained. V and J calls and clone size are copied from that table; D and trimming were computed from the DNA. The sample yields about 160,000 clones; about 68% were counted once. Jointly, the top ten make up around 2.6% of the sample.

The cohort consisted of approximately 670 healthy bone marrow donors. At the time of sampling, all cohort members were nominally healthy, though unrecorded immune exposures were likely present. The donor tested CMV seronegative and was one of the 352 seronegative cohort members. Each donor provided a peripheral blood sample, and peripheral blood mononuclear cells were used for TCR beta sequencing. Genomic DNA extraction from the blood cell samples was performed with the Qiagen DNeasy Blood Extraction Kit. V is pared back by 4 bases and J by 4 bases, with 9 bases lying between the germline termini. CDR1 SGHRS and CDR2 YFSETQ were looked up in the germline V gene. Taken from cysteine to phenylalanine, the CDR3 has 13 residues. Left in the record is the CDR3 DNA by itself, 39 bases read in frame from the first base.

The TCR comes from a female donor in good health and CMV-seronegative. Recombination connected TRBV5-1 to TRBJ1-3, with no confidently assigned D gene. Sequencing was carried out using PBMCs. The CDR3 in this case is CASSRILGNTIYF. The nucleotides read TGCGCCAGCAGCCGTATTCTAGGAAACACCATATATTTT.